The entry below describes one T cell receptor beta chain. This sample was included in a study of blood T cell repertoires in COVID-19. Study-wide background: The United States, Italy and Spain supplied acute and convalescent COVID-19 samples. Sample material is recorded as cDNA or gDNA derived from T cells, B-cell-depleted T cells, or PBMCs.

Source study methods: Reference gene primers were amplified, and this amplification served to estimate nucleated cell counts. Measured with immunoSEQ multiplex PCR; TCRdb has only the in-frame clones, and not every one. Clone size and the V and J calls come from that table; the DNA yielded D and trimming. The table shows approximately 140,000 clones, with around 76% occurring only once. The V gene end was trimmed by 0 bases and the J gene end by 1 base; junction bases not matched to a gene: 6. The CDR3 is 16 residues long. CDR1 is GTSNPN and CDR2 is SVGIG in the germline V gene (reference sequence). This sequence joins TRBV30 and TRBJ2-1; 7 positions match TRBD2. The clonotype was recovered from a man older than 75 with acute or convalescent COVID-19. Sequenced: peripheral blood. As DNA, the CDR3 is TGTGCCTGGAGTGTACGAGGGCGGGGGTCCTACAATGAGCAGTTCTTC. Translation: CAWSVRGRGSYNEQFF.